The 29 T cell receptor beta chains below were found in one sample sequenced in a study of control samples from healthy donors and cancer patients. The method was immunoSEQ multiplex PCR; TCRdb's version includes in-frame clones alone and lacks a portion of them. The sample lists about 150,000 clones, about 94% occurring once. What was sequenced was blood. The receptors stem from a man aged 40-49 years in good health.

Worth noting for this clone: The sample has other DNA sequences that encode this CDR3 too. CDR3 sequence (DNA): TGTGCCAGCAGTTTGGGGCAGGGATATGGCTACACCTTC. It is translated as CASSLGQGYGYTF. The genes are TRBV27 and TRBJ1-2, with D possibly TRBD1 on 5 matching bases. Germline V lookup: CDR1 MNHEY, CDR2 SMNVEV (reference sequence). This CDR3 region has 13 residues. V lost 3 bases to trimming and J lost 5 bases, with 10 bases between them.

The V gene is TRBV4-2, the J gene TRBJ1-2, with a tentative D call TRBD1 (5 bases). Germline CDR1 reads LGHNA; CDR2 reads YNFKEQ. V was shortened by 0 bases and J by 3 bases, with 17 bases between the two germline ends. The CDR3 totals 17 residues. CDR3 DNA: TGTGCCAGCAGCCAAGAAGGCCGGGGCCTAGGGCACTATGGCTACACCTTC. It yields the protein CASSQEGRGLGHYGYTF.

This chain uses TRBV5-4 with TRBJ2-1, with D tentatively TRBD2 (5 bases). Germline CDR1 is SGHNT and CDR2 is YYREEE (reference sequence). Trimming left V 0 bases short and J 10 bases short, with 14 bases between. The CDR3 consists of 14 residues. The CDR3 sequence: CASSLALALGEQFF. CDR3 coding DNA: TGTGCCAGCAGCTTGGCTCTAGCTCTAGGCGAGCAGTTCTTC.

The J gene is TRBJ1-6, the V gene TRBV30, with D tentatively TRBD1 (5 bases). The V end was cut by 3 bases, the J end by 10 bases, with 16 bases between. The V gene's germline CDR1 is GTSNPN and CDR2 SVGIG (reference sequence). The CDR3 has 14 amino acids. The CDR3 sequence is CAWRGAGQGSPLHF. CDR3 nucleotide sequence: TGTGCCTGGAGAGGGGCAGGACAAGGCTCACCCCTCCACTTT.

CDR3 residues: CASSTQPSNTEAFF. CDR3 coding DNA: TGTGCCAGCAGTACCCAACCCTCGAACACTGAAGCTTTCTTT. The chain recombines TRBV6-5 with TRBJ1-1; D is ambiguous. The CDR3 consists of 14 residues. The V and J ends lost 5 bases and 1 base respectively, with 11 bases between them. Germline V gene data show CDR1 as MNHEY and CDR2 as SVGAGI.

This rearrangement joins TRBV28 to TRBJ1-3; possibly TRBD1 for D (5 bases). CDR1 and CDR2 (germline): MDHEN, SYDVKM. Trimming pared 4 bases from V and 11 bases from J, leaving 9 bases between. The CDR3 has 11 residues. The CDR3 DNA follows: TGTGCCAGCAGTTCGGGGCCTGCCATATATTTT. This codes for CASSSGPAIYF.

This clone was recorded once. The chain carries TRBV27 and TRBJ2-3; 8 positions match TRBD2. From germline, CDR1 is MNHEY and CDR2 SMNVEV (reference sequence). The CDR3 length is 16 residues. Trimming took 4 bases from V and 2 from J; bases not matched to a gene: 8. This CDR3 reads CASSSQAGALTDTQYF. The CDR3, as DNA: TGTGCCAGCAGTTCTCAAGCGGGGGCCCTCACAGATACGCAGTATTTT.

The gene calls are TRBV5-1 and TRBJ1-2, with 8 positions matching TRBD1. CDR3 length equals 12 residues. CDR1 is SGHRS and CDR2 is YFSETQ in the germline V gene. V was pared by 4 bases and J by 9 bases, with 5 bases of the junction left unmatched. The DNA for the CDR3 is TGCGCCAGCAGCGGAGACAGGGGTCGCTACACCTTC. Amino acids: CASSGDRGRYTF.

The chain uses TRBV18 and TRBJ2-2; 10 nucleotides align to TRBD2. Germline V gene sequence: CDR1 KGHSH, CDR2 LQKENI. The CDR3 contains 16 residues. V gave up 2 bases and J gave up 4 bases; unmatched junction bases: 4. The CDR3 region has the DNA TGTGCCAGCTCACCAGCCGGACTAGCGGCCACCGGGGAGCTGTTTTTT. Translation: CASSPAGLAATGELFF.

The chain joins TRBV29-1 to TRBJ1-1; D is ambiguous. Germline loops: CDR1 SQVTM, CDR2 ANQGSEA. CDR3 length equals 14 residues. V gave up 6 bases and J gave up 0 bases, with 14 bases separating them. The CDR3 region is CSVTRTTMNTEAFF. The CDR3 region has the DNA TGCAGCGTAACCAGGACTACCATGAACACTGAAGCTTTCTTT.

The chain links TRBV6-1 to TRBJ1-1; tentatively, D is TRBD1 (6 bases). Trimming shortened V by 3 bases and J by 5 bases, and 13 bases separated the two germline ends. The CDR3 is 14 residues long. The germline V gene has CDR1 MNHNS and CDR2 SASEGT. The DNA of the CDR3 is TGTGCCAGCAGTGATTTGAGGGGGGGAACTGAAGCTTTCTTT. It codes for CASSDLRGGTEAFF.

The J gene is TRBJ1-1, the V gene TRBV28, with TRBD1 identical over 7 bases. With 6 bases clipped from V and 5 bases from J, the junction kept 9 bases outside the gene matches. The CDR3 loop spans 14 amino acids. Germline loops: CDR1 MDHEN, CDR2 SYDVKM. CDR3 region: CASSAIRQGTEAFF. The CDR3 DNA reads TGTGCCAGCAGCGCGATCAGACAGGGTACTGAAGCTTTCTTT.

The rearrangement joins TRBV28 to TRBJ1-4; D is perhaps TRBD1 (5 bases). The CDR3 extends over 15 amino acids. CDR1 is MDHEN and CDR2 is SYDVKM in the germline V gene. V lost 5 bases to trimming and J lost 8 bases, with 18 bases between them. CDR3 in DNA: TGTGCCAGCAGTCCCCGGGGGAGGGAGGGGGAAAAACTGTTTTTT. Amino acid sequence: CASSPRGREGEKLFF.

This chain uses TRBV5-6 with TRBJ2-3; 7 bases line up with TRBD2. Per the germline V gene, CDR1 is SGHDT and CDR2 is YYEEEE. The CDR3 length is 19 residues. V lost 0 bases, J lost 4 bases, and 17 bases stayed unmatched. CDR3 protein: CASSLDLAVTTPDADTQYF. CDR3 bases: TGTGCCAGCAGCTTGGACCTAGCGGTAACGACTCCTGATGCAGATACGCAGTATTTT.

The genes are TRBV19 and TRBJ1-2, with TRBD1 identical over 8 bases. The trim removed 6 bases at V and 6 bases at J, leaving 6 bases unmatched. The CDR3 is made up of 13 amino acids. CDR1 and CDR2 (germline): LNHDA, SQIVND (reference sequence). CDR3 sequence (DNA): TGTGCCAGTAGACACGGACAGGGAAATGGCTACACCTTC. Its protein product is CASRHGQGNGYTF.

The chain joins TRBV6-6 to TRBJ2-4; TRBD2 agrees at 8 bases. CDR1 and CDR2 (germline): MNHNY, SVGAGI (reference sequence). This CDR3 has 14 residues. The J segment lost 5 bases and the V segment lost 7 bases, leaving 7 bases of the junction unmatched. The CDR3 protein is CASTRTGRENIQYF. For the CDR3, the DNA is TGTGCCAGCACTAGAACCGGGAGGGAAAACATTCAGTACTTC.

This sequence joins TRBV27 and TRBJ1-2; D perhaps matches TRBD1 (5 bases). Trimming took 3 bases from V and 3 from J, leaving 8 bases between them. The CDR3 runs 13 residues. The germline gives CDR1 MNHEY, CDR2 SMNVEV (reference sequence). DNA of the CDR3: TGTGCCAGCAGTTTCGGCAGGGACTATGGCTACACCTTC. Its protein is CASSFGRDYGYTF.

This chain links TRBV4-1 with TRBJ1-2; no definite D call. Trimming took 5 bases from V and 7 from J, leaving 11 bases between them. The germline CDR1 and CDR2 sequences are MGHRA and YSYEKL. The CDR3 is 12 residues long. CDR3 DNA sequence: TGCGCCAGCAGCGCTGATCTGTCTGGCTACACCTTC. Residues: CASSADLSGYTF.

The chain links TRBV12-3 or TRBV12-4 to TRBJ1-2; a weak D match, TRBD1 (5 bases). This CDR3 spans 13 amino acids. The V gene lost 7 bases and the J gene lost 7 bases, with 16 bases spanning the gap. CDR3 DNA: TGTGCCAGCACCCTGGGAGGGACGCTTGGCTACACCTTC. Amino acid sequence: CASTLGGTLGYTF.

This clone was seen once. The CDR3 reads CASSPRGPQNTEAFF. CDR3 bases: TGTGCCAGCAGTCCCAGGGGACCCCAGAACACTGAAGCTTTCTTT. This chain joins TRBV27 and TRBJ1-1, with D possibly TRBD1 on 6 matching bases. The CDR3 totals 15 residues. Trimming removed 5 bases at V and 1 base at J, with 14 bases between. Germline V gene lookup returns CDR1 MNHEY and CDR2 SMNVEV (reference sequence).

The chain uses TRBV4-1 and TRBJ1-2; D is perhaps TRBD1 (5 bases). The CDR3 is made up of 16 amino acids. V shed 3 bases and J shed 3 bases, with 17 bases lying between them. Germline CDR1 and CDR2: MGHRA and YSYEKL. In DNA form, the CDR3 reads TGCGCCAGCAGCCAGCCCGGGACTTCCAACTACTATGGCTACACCTTC. It specifies CASSQPGTSNYYGYTF.

V gene TRBV7-2 combines with J gene TRBJ1-2; no clear D gene. The germline gives CDR1 SGHTA, CDR2 FQGNSA. This CDR3 has 13 residues. V was trimmed by 1 base and J by 8 bases, leaving 11 bases between them. The CDR3 reads CASSLGTLGGYTF. CDR3 coding DNA: TGTGCCAGCAGCTTAGGTACCCTCGGGGGCTACACCTTC.

The chain employs TRBV5-4 and TRBJ1-4; the D gene is possibly TRBD1 (5 bases). CDR1 is SGHNT, CDR2 YYREEE, per germline (reference sequence). There are 13 residues in the CDR3. V lost 4 bases to trimming and J lost 8 bases, with 12 bases between them. CDR3 sequence reads: CASSTRGREKLFF. As DNA, the CDR3 is TGTGCCAGCAGCACGAGGGGACGGGAAAAACTGTTTTTT. The whole variable domain, remainder taken from reference TRBV5-4 and TRBJ1-4, is ETGVTQSPTHLIKTRGQQVTLRCSSQSGHNTVSWYQQALGQGPQFIFQYYREEENGRGNFPPRFSGLQFPNYSSELNVNALELDDSALYLCASSTRGREKLFFGSGTQLSVL.

This clone showed up just a few times. The chain has TRBV19 and TRBJ1-1; tentative D call: TRBD1 (5 bases). The CDR3 has 13 amino acids. The V end lost 6 bases, the J end lost 2 bases, and 10 bases lay between the germline ends. Germline V gene lookup returns CDR1 LNHDA and CDR2 SQIVND (reference sequence). CDR3: CASSWGGNTEAFF. The DNA for the CDR3 is TGTGCCAGTAGCTGGGGGGGAAACACTGAAGCTTTCTTT.

The sample holds one count of this clone. The V call is TRBV19, the J call TRBJ2-5; the D gene could be TRBD1 or TRBD2 (5 bases each). Germline V gene data show CDR1 as LNHDA and CDR2 as SQIVND (reference sequence). The V and J ends lost 4 bases and 1 base respectively, with 13 bases between them. The CDR3 length is 15 residues. The CDR3 DNA follows: TGTGCCAGTAGTAGCAGGGACGGACCCCAAGAGACCCAGTACTTC. It is translated as CASSSRDGPQETQYF.

The CDR3 nucleotides read TGTGCCAGCTCCCTTAACCGGGGCGCAGATACGCAGTATTTT. Protein product: CASSLNRGADTQYF. The rearrangement links TRBV18 to TRBJ2-3; either TRBD1 or TRBD2 may fit D (5 bases each). The V gene's germline CDR1 is KGHSH and CDR2 LQKENI. V was pared by 6 bases and J by 4 bases, with 14 bases between. This CDR3 has 14 residues. Full variable domain (outside the CDR3, taken from reference TRBV18 and TRBJ2-3): NAGVMQNPRHLVRRRGQEARLRCSPMKGHSHVYWYRQLPEEGLKFMVYLQKENIIDESGMPKERFSAEFPKEGPSILRIQQVVRGDSAAYFCASSLNRGADTQYFGPGTRLTVL.

With respect to this clone: The same CDR3 arises from other DNA sequences in this sample as well. The CDR3 is CASSQGNTEAFF. The CDR3 nucleotides read TGCGCCAGCAGCCAAGGGAACACTGAAGCTTTCTTT. The chain carries TRBV4-1 and TRBJ1-1; no clear D gene. CDR3 length: 12 residues. Per the germline V gene, CDR1 is MGHRA and CDR2 is YSYEKL. Trimming took 1 base from V and 1 from J, leaving 1 base between them.

The CDR3 nucleotides read TGTGCCAGCAGCCATAGACTACAGGGGAACTATGGCTACACCTTC. Its translation: CASSHRLQGNYGYTF. The rearrangement links TRBV3-1 (or the pseudogene TRBV3-2) to TRBJ1-2; 7 bases map to TRBD1. J gave up 2 bases and V 3 bases, and 6 bases lay outside the gene matches. The germline V gene has CDR1 LGHDT and CDR2 YNNKEL (reference sequence). CDR3 length: 15 amino acids.

Written as DNA, the CDR3 is TGTGCCAGCAGCCATTCGGGGACAGAGCAGTACTTC. This translates into CASSHSGTEQYF. This chain uses TRBV7-8 with TRBJ2-7; D is perhaps TRBD1 (6 bases). The V and J ends lost 5 bases and 7 bases respectively, with 12 bases between them. Germline-derived CDR1 and CDR2 are SGHVS and FQNEAQ. The CDR3 runs 12 residues.